This record looks at one TCR beta chain sequence and its context. The method was immunoSEQ multiplex PCR; TCRdb's version includes in-frame clones alone and lacks a portion of them. The sample has about 20,000 clones; over 35% are singletons. The culture paired approximately 200,000 irradiated violet-dye-labeled stimulators with approximately 200,000 CFSE-labeled responders. After the reaction, the investigators sorted the proliferating CFSE-low CD3+CD4+ and CD3+CD8+ responders. The germline CDR1 and CDR2 sequences are MNHNS and SASEGT. V was clipped by 6 bases and J by 4 bases, with 9 bases between them. The CDR3 spans 12 residues. This specimen belongs to a study of graft-versus-host responses after intestinal transplantation. General study points: High graft-versus-host to host-versus-graft T cell clonal ratios marked allografts of patients with graft-donor macrochimerism. Recipient marrow contained GvH clones, some of which appeared first in ileum or blood.

This specimen was alloreactive CD4+ T cells from a mixed lymphocyte reaction culture, taken before intestinal transplant. Subset in this sample: CFSE-low proliferating T cells sorted from roughly six-day pre-transplant mixed lymphocyte reaction (GvH or HvG direction). This TCR was recovered from a human patient who received an intestinal transplant. V gene TRBV6-1 combines with J gene TRBJ1-2, with TRBD1 as a possible D gene (5 bases). The CDR3 region is CASSSQGYGYTF. The CDR3 nucleotides are TGTGCCAGCAGCTCCCAGGGCTATGGCTACACCTTC.